Below are 10 T cell receptor beta chains sequenced from a single sample in a study of cytomegalovirus exposure and HLA in healthy donors (dated by TCRdb to about 2017). The library was generated by the immunoSEQ multiplex PCR assay. For the multiplex PCR, a mixture combining 60 forward primers for TCR Vbeta segments and 13 reverse primers for TCR Jbeta segments was used. The source is immuneACCESS, and TCRdb retained only in-frame sequences with V and J called. Part of the clones is not carried over; for the studies checked, unresolved V genes explain less than half of this, and the remainder is unexplained. In this sample the table shows about 160,000 clones, roughly 85% of which occur a single time. The leading ten clones occupy 1.3% of the sample. The sequenced sample was PBMCs. These TCRs come from a woman in her forties or fifties in good health and CMV-seronegative.

The chain employs TRBV9 and TRBJ2-7, with a possible D match to TRBD2 (5 bases). This CDR3 has 14 amino acids. V dropped 1 base and J dropped 5 bases, with 13 bases sitting between them. In germline, CDR1 is SGDLS, CDR2 YYNGEE. The CDR3 sequence is CASSVTSSSHEQYF. The CDR3 DNA reads TGTGCCAGCAGCGTAACTAGTAGTTCCCACGAGCAGTACTTC.

This clone was seen a few times. The chain links TRBV15 to TRBJ1-1, with 7 bases identical to TRBD1. Germline V gene data show CDR1 as LNHNV and CDR2 as YYDKDF (reference sequence). CDR3 size: 14 residues. Trimming removed 5 bases from V and 0 bases from J; junction bases left unmatched: 3. In DNA form, the CDR3 reads TGTGCCACCAGCTTTGACAGGGTGAACACTGAAGCTTTCTTT. Translated, it gives CATSFDRVNTEAFF.

Concerning this clone: Additional DNA sequences in this sample encode the identical CDR3. The V gene is TRBV7-9, the J gene TRBJ2-5; maybe TRBD1 (5 bases). The CDR3 runs 13 residues. Trimming pared 1 base from V and 4 bases from J, leaving 7 bases between. Germline-derived CDR1 and CDR2 are SEHNR and FQNEAQ (reference sequence). CDR3 sequence (DNA): TGTGCCAGCAGCTTAGGGGGCCGAGAGACCCAGTACTTC. It translates to CASSLGGRETQYF.

The rearrangement joins TRBV2 to TRBJ1-2; a possible D gene is TRBD1 (5 bases). The CDR3 runs to 12 residues. The germline V gene encodes CDR1 SNHLY and CDR2 FYNNEI. V lost 1 base to trimming and J lost 7 bases, with 7 bases between them. CDR3 sequence: CASSEEGIGYTF. The CDR3 region has the DNA TGTGCCAGCAGTGAAGAGGGGATTGGCTACACCTTC.

The V call is TRBV2, the J call TRBJ2-5, with D possibly being TRBD2 (6 bases). The CDR3 contains 13 residues. Germline V gives CDR1 SNHLY, CDR2 FYNNEI. With 6 bases removed from V and 1 base from J, the gap between germline ends came to 9 bases. The CDR3 spells CASRGGIQETQYF. The CDR3 coding sequence is TGTGCCAGCAGGGGGGGAATCCAAGAGACCCAGTACTTC.

The gene calls are TRBV15 and TRBJ2-7; 7 positions match TRBD2. The germline gives CDR1 LNHNV, CDR2 YYDKDF (reference sequence). Unmatched junction bases numbered 7, after V lost 8 bases and J lost 0 bases. The CDR3 length is 14 residues. CDR3 nucleotides: TGTGCCACCTCCCAGGGAGGGAGCTCCTACGAGCAGTACTTC. Translated, it gives CATSQGGSSYEQYF.

This clone has only one observation. This chain links TRBV5-4 with TRBJ1-1, with 7 bases lining up with TRBD1. Per germline, CDR1 SGHNT and CDR2 YYREEE (reference sequence). J was trimmed by 4 bases and V by 0 bases; bases with no gene match: 15. The CDR3 spans 18 residues. This CDR3 reads CASSLGWDRSLLGTEAFF. In DNA form, the CDR3 reads TGTGCCAGCAGCTTGGGTTGGGACAGAAGTCTGTTAGGCACTGAAGCTTTCTTT.

J is TRBJ2-5 and V is TRBV5-6; no clear D gene. Germline CDR1 SGHDT, CDR2 YYEEEE. Between the trimmed V and J ends, which lost 0 bases and 2 bases, there was a span of 5 bases. The CDR3 spans 13 residues. The CDR3 spells CASSLGQQETQYF. In nucleotides, the CDR3 is TGTGCCAGCAGCTTGGGGCAGCAAGAGACCCAGTACTTC.

CDR3 coding DNA: TGCGCCAGCAGCCAGGCTCCCGCTCTCCGGGACAGGGGCCGCAACTATGGCTACACCTTC. This gives the protein CASSQAPALRDRGRNYGYTF. The chain couples TRBV4-1 to TRBJ1-2; 10 nucleotides align to TRBD1. Germline loops: CDR1 MGHRA, CDR2 YSYEKL. The V segment lost 3 bases and the J segment 2 bases; nucleotides outside the gene matches: 18. CDR3 length: 20 amino acids.

The V gene is TRBV5-5, the J gene TRBJ2-1; D is perhaps TRBD2 (6 bases). The V end was cut by 4 bases, the J end by 0 bases, with 14 bases between. The CDR3 runs 16 residues. Germline V gene data show CDR1 as SGHKS and CDR2 as YYEKEE (reference sequence). CDR3 nucleotides: TGTGCCAGCAGCCCCCGGGGGACCAGCTCCTACAATGAGCAGTTCTTC. It codes for CASSPRGTSSYNEQFF.